The source of this TCR beta chain is a study of beta chain features in type 1 diabetes. Whole-study findings and limits: TCRB CDR3s from Type 1 diabetes patients were moderately but significantly shorter in all four CD4+ subsets. When VDJ junctions were examined, type 1 diabetes patients showed fewer insertions and more deletions.

Since all of the isolated RNA was reverse transcribed, expressed TCRB transcripts were what got sequenced. The data were produced by immunoSEQ multiplex PCR, yet TCRdb's version contains in-frame clones alone and is incomplete. Of a few hundred thousand clones in the sample, about 14% were seen once. About this clone itself: Its antigen remains unidentified.

The CDR3 loop spans 15 amino acids. V lost 0 bases, J lost 6 bases, and 13 bases lay in between. The germline CDR1 and CDR2 sequences are MGHRA and YSYEKL. The receptor was derived from a man under 40 with type 1 diabetes. Source material: naive CD4+ T cells from blood. The J gene is TRBJ2-3, the V gene TRBV4-1, with unresolved D. Here the CDR3 DNA reads TGCGCCAGCAGCCAAGATCGGCTAGATTTGGATACGCAGTATTTT. It encodes CASSQDRLDLDTQYF.